The 26 T cell receptor beta chains in this list originate from one sample, sequenced in a study of shared clonotypes between healthy human individuals (dated by TCRdb to 2018 to 2020). Libraries came from the immunoSEQ multiplex PCR assay. Here the immuneACCESS table is served through TCRdb, limited to in-frame sequences with V and J called. Missing clones are a known gap in these copies; in checked studies unresolved V genes cover under half, and the rest lacks a known reason. The sample profile shows about 2.4 million clones; just over 90% of them were found once. Of the sample, 0.14% is held by the ten largest clones. The sample taken for sequencing was naive CD4+ T cells sorted from blood. The cell subset or site label corresponds to: CD45RA+ positively selected. These receptors were obtained from a man younger than 35 in good health.

V and J are TRBV7-9 and TRBJ2-1; no definite D call. The CDR3 is 11 residues long. V lost 0 bases to trimming and J lost 10 bases, with 4 bases between them. In germline, CDR1 is SEHNR, CDR2 FQNEAQ (reference sequence). For the CDR3, the DNA is TGTGCCAGCAGCTTAGCGGACGAGCAGTTCTTC. Translation gives CASSLADEQFF.

The chain recombines TRBV5-1 with TRBJ2-1, with a tentative D call TRBD1 (5 bases). The germline CDR1 and CDR2 sequences are SGHRS and YFSETQ. This CDR3 is 15 amino acids long. V lost 4 bases and J 0 bases, leaving 11 bases between the germline ends. In DNA form, the CDR3 reads TGCGCCAGCAGCACGGACACGAGCTCCTACAATGAGCAGTTCTTC. Translated, it gives CASSTDTSSYNEQFF.

This chain uses TRBV19 with TRBJ1-5; D is unresolved. V lost 4 bases to trimming and J lost 9 bases, with 13 bases between them. This CDR3 has 13 amino acids. The germline V gene encodes CDR1 LNHDA and CDR2 SQIVND (reference sequence). DNA for the CDR3: TGTGCCAGTAGTACTACACGTGGAGGGCCCCAGCATTTT. This sequence encodes CASSTTRGGPQHF.

The rearrangement links TRBV5-1 to TRBJ2-2; D gene uncertain. The CDR3 spans 14 residues. Trimming removed 6 bases at V and 7 bases at J, with 16 bases between. The germline V gene has CDR1 SGHRS and CDR2 YFSETQ. The CDR3 nucleotides are TGCGCCAGCATGCTCCTTAGTGATAGCGGGGAGCTGTTTTTT. Its translation: CASMLLSDSGELFF.

The chain carries TRBV7-3 and TRBJ2-7, with D tentatively TRBD2 (6 bases). The CDR3 is 14 amino acids. The V and J ends lost 3 bases and 6 bases respectively, with 15 bases between them. The germline V gene encodes CDR1 SGHTA and CDR2 FQGTGA. The CDR3 nucleotides are TGTGCCAGCAGCTTGGAGGGGCTCGGGAGCGAGCAGTACTTC. Its protein is CASSLEGLGSEQYF.

The chain is built from TRBV19 and TRBJ2-4, with D tentatively TRBD1 (6 bases). The CDR3 is 12 amino acids. Looked up from germline, CDR1 is LNHDA and CDR2 is SQIVND (reference sequence). The V end was cut by 11 bases, the J end by 3 bases, with 11 bases between. CDR3 region: CASDSGKNIQYF. The CDR3 DNA sequence: TGTGCCTCGGACAGCGGCAAAAACATTCAGTACTTC.

The table lists this clone with a count of one. This chain links TRBV28 with TRBJ2-1; no firm D call. This CDR3 is built from 11 residues. V was shortened by 8 bases and J by 4 bases, with 6 bases between the two germline ends. Germline values: CDR1 MDHEN, CDR2 SYDVKM. CDR3 in amino acids: CASEFYNEQFF. The CDR3, as DNA: TGTGCCAGCGAGTTTTACAATGAGCAGTTCTTC. Together with reference TRBV28 and TRBJ2-1, the CDR3 gives the full variable domain: DVKVTQSSRYLVKRTGEKVFLECVQDMDHENMFWYRQDPGLGLRLIYFSYDVKMKEKGDIPEGYSVSREKKERFSLILESASTNQTSMYLCASEFYNEQFFGPGTRLTVL.

The DNA of the CDR3 is TGTGCCAGCAGCTCCCGCGGACTAGCGGGAGGGCCTTGGACCAAAAACATTCAGTACTTC. Translation: CASSSRGLAGGPWTKNIQYF. The chain joins TRBV13 to TRBJ2-4; 15 bases map to TRBD2. CDR1 is PRHDT, CDR2 FYEKMQ, per germline (reference sequence). The trim removed 4 bases at V and 2 bases at J, leaving 12 bases unmatched. This CDR3 has 20 residues.

The chain is built from TRBV6-5 and TRBJ2-3, with D uncertain. This CDR3 has 11 residues. Germline CDR1 and CDR2: MNHEY and SVGAGI. V shed 11 bases and J shed 5 bases, with 11 bases lying between them. The CDR3 DNA reads TGTGCCTCTGGAGTTGAAGATACGCAGTATTTT. Translated: CASGVEDTQYF.

This clone showed up just once. Different DNA sequences within this sample yield the same CDR3. V usage is TRBV19 and J usage is TRBJ1-4, with D unclear. This CDR3 has 15 amino acids. V was trimmed by 3 bases and J by 0 bases, leaving 8 bases between them. The germline V gene encodes CDR1 LNHDA and CDR2 SQIVND (reference sequence). CDR3 protein: CASSIGGTTNEKLFF. The CDR3 DNA reads as TGTGCCAGTAGTATTGGCGGTACAACTAATGAAAAACTGTTTTTT.

The V gene is TRBV30, the J gene TRBJ2-5, with D possibly being TRBD2 (6 bases). The ends were cut back, 8 bases at V and 1 base at J, with 11 bases in the middle. Germline V gives CDR1 GTSNPN, CDR2 SVGIG (reference sequence). The CDR3 runs to 12 residues. The DNA for the CDR3 is TGTGCCACCGGGGGACGCCAAGAGACCCAGTACTTC. This codes for CATGGRQETQYF.

The CDR3 protein is CASGFNVAVGGKDTQYF. Written as DNA, the CDR3 is TGTGCTAGTGGTTTTAACGTGGCGGTGGGAGGAAAAGATACGCAGTATTTT. This chain uses TRBV12-5 with TRBJ2-3; perhaps TRBD2 as D (6 bases). CDR3 length: 17 residues. The V and J ends lost 3 bases and 5 bases respectively, with 21 bases between them. Germline V CDR1 and CDR2: LGHNT, FRNRAP.

Concerning this clone itself: The junction and the germline gene differ at one end; a read error may be behind it. The genes are TRBV7-7 and TRBJ2-7, with TRBD2 as a possible D gene (5 bases). The CDR3 consists of 13 residues. CDR1 and CDR2 from the germline V gene are SSHAT and FNYEAQ (reference sequence). The CDR3 DNA reads TGTGCTAGCAGCTTAGAAGCGGATCGCGAGCAGTACTTC. This gives the protein CASSLEADREQYF.

This rearrangement joins TRBV6-5 to TRBJ2-7; the D is unclear. Trimming took 6 bases from V and 2 from J, leaving 14 bases between them. The CDR3 runs to 14 residues. CDR1 and CDR2 from the germline V gene are MNHEY and SVGAGI. The CDR3 sequence: CASSPRADTYEQYF. The CDR3 DNA reads TGTGCCAGCAGCCCTAGGGCAGATACCTACGAGCAGTACTTC.

Remarks on this clone: This CDR3 is also generated by other DNA sequences in the sample. The chain joins TRBV18 to TRBJ1-2, with D hard to call. CDR3 length: 14 amino acids. V dropped 3 bases and J dropped 4 bases, with 12 bases sitting between them. CDR1 is KGHSH and CDR2 is LQKENI in the germline V gene. CDR3 amino acids: CASSPPGGIYGYTF. Written as DNA, the CDR3 is TGTGCCAGCTCACCCCCCGGAGGGATCTATGGCTACACCTTC.

About this clone: Other DNA sequences in this specimen translate into the identical CDR3. V is TRBV18 and J is TRBJ2-7; 10 bases agree with TRBD1. CDR3 size: 14 residues. V lost 4 bases to trimming and J lost 4 bases; unmatched junction nucleotides: 4. Per germline, CDR1 KGHSH and CDR2 LQKENI. This chain's CDR3 is CASSQGQGIYEQYF. Here the CDR3 DNA reads TGTGCCAGCTCACAGGGACAGGGGATTTACGAGCAGTACTTC.

This clone was recorded only once. The V call is TRBV2, the J call TRBJ2-1; perhaps TRBD1 as D (5 bases). The CDR3 sequence is 12 residues long. The germline CDR1 and CDR2 sequences are SNHLY and FYNNEI. Trimming removed 7 bases at V and 6 bases at J, with 10 bases between. CDR3 coding DNA: TGTGCCAGCATCACAAGGGGCAATGAGCAGTTCTTC. Its translation is CASITRGNEQFF.

A single count supports this clone. The rearrangement uses TRBV7-9 and TRBJ2-3; TRBD2 aligns across 8 bases. CDR1 and CDR2 (germline): SEHNR, FQNEAQ (reference sequence). V dropped 0 bases and J dropped 4; count of bases not matched to a gene: 3. CDR3 size: 15 residues. CDR3 protein: CASSLAAGVPDTQYF. CDR3 coding DNA: TGTGCCAGCAGCTTAGCAGCGGGGGTGCCAGATACGCAGTATTTT.

As for this clone: Relative to the germline gene, one junction end is altered; a read error may explain this. The chain couples TRBV10-3 to TRBJ1-1, with a possible D match to TRBD1 (5 bases). CDR1 and CDR2 (germline): ENHRY, SYGVKD. The CDR3 is made up of 12 amino acids. The CDR3 spells CAIGDRNTEAFF. The CDR3 nucleotides read TGTGCCATCGGTGACAGGAACACTGAAGCTTTCTTT.

The rearrangement uses TRBV30 and TRBJ2-7, with a tentative D call TRBD2 (6 bases). The CDR3 consists of 14 residues. The V gene's germline CDR1 is GTSNPN and CDR2 SVGIG (reference sequence). Deletions cut 3 bases from V and 1 base from J, with 13 bases between. DNA for the CDR3: TGTGCCTGGAGCGACGGGACTGGATCCTACGAGCAGTACTTC. Protein product: CAWSDGTGSYEQYF. The full variable domain, its missing parts supplied by reference TRBV30 and TRBJ2-7, is SQTIHQWPATLVQPVGSPLSLECTVEGTSNPNLYWYRQAAGRGLQLLFYSVGIGQISSEVPQNLSASRPQDRQFILSSKKLLLSDSGFYLCAWSDGTGSYEQYFGPGTRLTVT.

The chain uses TRBV6-1 and TRBJ2-7; TRBD1 or TRBD2 may be the D gene (5 bases each). In germline, CDR1 is MNHNS, CDR2 SASEGT. This CDR3 spans 14 amino acids. Trimming took 6 bases from V and 1 from J, leaving 13 bases between them. The CDR3 nucleotides are TGTGCCAGCAGCTGGGACGGTCCGTCCTACGAGCAGTACTTC. This gives the protein CASSWDGPSYEQYF.

The chain couples TRBV7-6 to TRBJ1-6; the D is unclear. Per the germline V gene, CDR1 is SGHVS and CDR2 is FNYEAQ. This CDR3 spans 16 amino acids. Trimming removed 5 bases at V and 7 bases at J, with 18 bases between. The CDR3 region is CASSQFGGNPNSPLHF. Here the CDR3 DNA reads TGTGCCAGCAGCCAATTCGGAGGGAACCCAAATTCACCCCTCCACTTT.

The gene calls are TRBV6-5 and TRBJ2-7; 8 bases align to TRBD2. The CDR3 spans 15 residues. CDR1 and CDR2 (germline): MNHEY, SVGAGI. V dropped 2 bases and J dropped 3; count of bases not matched to a gene: 6. The CDR3 coding sequence is TGTGCCAGCAGTTACCGGGCGGGAGGTAACTACGAGCAGTACTTC. This codes for CASSYRAGGNYEQYF.

The CDR3 sequence is CAWSVGMVNEQFF. The CDR3 coding sequence is TGTGCCTGGAGCGTCGGAATGGTGAATGAGCAGTTCTTC. This rearrangement joins TRBV30 to TRBJ2-1; D unresolved. V lost 3 bases, J lost 7 bases, and 13 bases lay in between. This CDR3 is built from 13 residues. Germline loops: CDR1 GTSNPN, CDR2 SVGIG (reference sequence).

The chain couples TRBV5-1 to TRBJ2-3; the match to TRBD1 covers 9 bases. Germline assignment: CDR1 SGHRS and CDR2 YFSETQ. CDR3 size: 16 residues. V trimming: 5 bases; J trimming: 3 bases; junction bases outside the gene matches: 10. Here the CDR3 DNA reads TGCGCCAGCAGAGCACGAGGGACAGGGAGGACAGATACGCAGTATTTT. Amino acids: CASRARGTGRTDTQYF.

The rearrangement links TRBV2 to TRBJ2-7; 8 bases are shared with TRBD1. Germline values: CDR1 SNHLY, CDR2 FYNNEI. J lost 2 bases, V lost 3 bases, and 3 bases had no gene match. The CDR3 has 14 amino acids. CDR3 region: CASSEGQATYEQYF. The CDR3 DNA reads TGTGCCAGCAGTGAGGGACAGGCGACCTACGAGCAGTACTTC. The full variable domain, with the rest looked up from reference TRBV2 and TRBJ2-7, is EPEVTQTPSHQVTQMGQEVILRCVPISNHLYFYWYRQILGQKVEFLVSFYNNEISEKSEIFDDQFSVERPDGSNFTLKIRSTKLEDSAMYFCASSEGQATYEQYFGPGTRLTVT.